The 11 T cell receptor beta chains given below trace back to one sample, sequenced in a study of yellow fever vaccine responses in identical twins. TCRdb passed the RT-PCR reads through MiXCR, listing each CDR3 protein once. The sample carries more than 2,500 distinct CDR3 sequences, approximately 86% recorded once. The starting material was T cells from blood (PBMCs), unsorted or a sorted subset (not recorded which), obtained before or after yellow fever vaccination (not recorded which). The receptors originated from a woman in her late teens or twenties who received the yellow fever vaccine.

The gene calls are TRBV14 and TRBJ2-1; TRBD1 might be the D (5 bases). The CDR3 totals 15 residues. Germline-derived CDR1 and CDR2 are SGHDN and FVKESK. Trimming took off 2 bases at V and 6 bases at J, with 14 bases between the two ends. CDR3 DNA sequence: TGTGCCAGCAGCCAATGGGGCTTGGAGTTCAATGAGCAGTTCTTC. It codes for CASSQWGLEFNEQFF.

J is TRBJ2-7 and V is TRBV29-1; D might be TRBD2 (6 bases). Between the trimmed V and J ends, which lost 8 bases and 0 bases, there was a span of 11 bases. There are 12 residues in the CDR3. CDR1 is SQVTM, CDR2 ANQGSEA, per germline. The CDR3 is CSFRDFSYEQYF. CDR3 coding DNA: TGCAGCTTCCGGGACTTCTCCTACGAGCAGTACTTC.

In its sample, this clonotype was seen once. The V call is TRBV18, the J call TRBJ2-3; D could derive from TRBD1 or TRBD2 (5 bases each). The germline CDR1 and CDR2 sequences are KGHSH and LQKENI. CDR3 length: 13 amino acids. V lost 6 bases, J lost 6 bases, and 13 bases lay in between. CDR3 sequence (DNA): TGTGCCAGCTCCATCCGGGGCCTCGATACGCAGTATTTT. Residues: CASSIRGLDTQYF.

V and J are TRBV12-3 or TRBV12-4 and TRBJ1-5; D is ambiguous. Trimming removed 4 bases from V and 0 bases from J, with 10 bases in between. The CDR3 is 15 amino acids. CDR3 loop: CASSSDILSNQPQHF. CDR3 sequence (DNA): TGTGCCAGCAGTTCTGACATTCTTAGCAATCAGCCCCAGCATTTT.

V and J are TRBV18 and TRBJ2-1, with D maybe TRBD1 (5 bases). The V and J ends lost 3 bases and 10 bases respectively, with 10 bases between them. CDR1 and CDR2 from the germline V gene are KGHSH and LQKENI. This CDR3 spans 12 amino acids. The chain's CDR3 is CASSPTGPEQFF. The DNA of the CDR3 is TGTGCCAGCTCACCCACAGGACCAGAGCAGTTCTTC.

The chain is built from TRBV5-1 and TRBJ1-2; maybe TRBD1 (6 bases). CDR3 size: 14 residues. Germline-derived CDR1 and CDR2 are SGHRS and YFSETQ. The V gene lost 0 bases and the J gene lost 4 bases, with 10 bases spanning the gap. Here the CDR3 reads CASSLDRGAYGYTF. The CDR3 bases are TGCGCCAGCAGCTTGGATCGGGGGGCCTATGGCTACACCTTC.

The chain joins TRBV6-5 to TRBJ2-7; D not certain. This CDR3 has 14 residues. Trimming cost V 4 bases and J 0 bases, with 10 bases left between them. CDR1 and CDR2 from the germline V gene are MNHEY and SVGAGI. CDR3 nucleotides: TGTGCCAGCAGTTCCGGCTTGAGCTCCTACGAGCAGTACTTC. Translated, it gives CASSSGLSSYEQYF.

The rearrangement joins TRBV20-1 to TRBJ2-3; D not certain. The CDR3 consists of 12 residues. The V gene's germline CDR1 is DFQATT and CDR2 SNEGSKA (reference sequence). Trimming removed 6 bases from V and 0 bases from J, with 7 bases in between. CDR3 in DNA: TGCAGTGCCCAGACTAGCACAGATACGCAGTATTTT. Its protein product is CSAQTSTDTQYF.

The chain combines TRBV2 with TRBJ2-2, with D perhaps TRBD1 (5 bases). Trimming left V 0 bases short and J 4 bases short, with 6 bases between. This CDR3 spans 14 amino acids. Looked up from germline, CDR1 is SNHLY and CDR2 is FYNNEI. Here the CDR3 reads CASSEARVTGELFF. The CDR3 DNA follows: TGTGCCAGCAGTGAAGCCAGGGTCACCGGGGAGCTGTTTTTT.

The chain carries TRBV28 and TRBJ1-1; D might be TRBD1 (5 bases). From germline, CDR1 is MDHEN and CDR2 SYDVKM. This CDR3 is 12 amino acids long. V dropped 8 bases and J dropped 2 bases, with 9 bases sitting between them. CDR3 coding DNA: TGTGCCAGCTCGACAGTCAACACTGAAGCTTTCTTT. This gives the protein CASSTVNTEAFF.

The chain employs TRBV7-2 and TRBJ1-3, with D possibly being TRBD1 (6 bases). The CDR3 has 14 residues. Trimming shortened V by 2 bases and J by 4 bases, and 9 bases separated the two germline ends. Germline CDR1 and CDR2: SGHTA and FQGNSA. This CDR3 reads CASSLWGQGNTIYF. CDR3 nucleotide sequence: TGTGCCAGCAGCTTATGGGGGCAAGGAAACACCATATATTTT.